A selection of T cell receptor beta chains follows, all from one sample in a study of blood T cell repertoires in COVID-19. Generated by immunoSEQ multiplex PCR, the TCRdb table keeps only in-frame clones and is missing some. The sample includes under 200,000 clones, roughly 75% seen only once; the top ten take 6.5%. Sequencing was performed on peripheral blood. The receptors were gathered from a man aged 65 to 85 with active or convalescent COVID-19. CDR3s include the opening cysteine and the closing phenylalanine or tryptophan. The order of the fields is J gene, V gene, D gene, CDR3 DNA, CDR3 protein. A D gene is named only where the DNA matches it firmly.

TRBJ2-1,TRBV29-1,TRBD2,TGCAGCGTTGAAGGGACTAGCAATGTTTTGAATGAGCAGTTCTTC,CSVEGTSNVLNEQFF
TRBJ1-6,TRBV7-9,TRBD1,TGTGCCAGCAGCCAACCACCCGGACAGGGAGATTCACCCCTCCACTTT,CASSQPPGQGDSPLHF
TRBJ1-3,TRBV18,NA,TGTGCCAGCTCATCTGACATGGGTGGAAACACCATATATTTT,CASSSDMGGNTIYF
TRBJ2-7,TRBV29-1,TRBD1,TGCAGCGTTGAATACGGATTCTCGGGACAGGGAAGCGAGCAGTACTTC,CSVEYGFSGQGSEQYF
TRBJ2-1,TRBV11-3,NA,TGTGCCAGCAGCTTAGCGGATAAGCAGGGATACAATGAGCAGTTCTTC,CASSLADKQGYNEQFF
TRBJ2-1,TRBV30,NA,TGTGCCTGGAGTATTGGGGGGTACAATGAGCAGTTCTTC,CAWSIGGYNEQFF
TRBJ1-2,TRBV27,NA,TGTGCCAGCAGTTTATCGAGACAGGTTGCAAACTATGGCTACACCTTC,CASSLSRQVANYGYTF
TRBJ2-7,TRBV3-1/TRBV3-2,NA,TGTGCCAGCAGCTCTTACGGACCTAGGGGCGAGCAGTACTTC,CASSSYGPRGEQYF
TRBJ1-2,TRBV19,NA,TGTGCCAGTAGTTCGGGGGTTAACTATGGCTACACCTTC,CASSSGVNYGYTF
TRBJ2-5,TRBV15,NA,TGTGCCACCAGCAGAGGGGGGCAGGGCCAAGAGACCCAGTACTTC,CATSRGGQGQETQYF
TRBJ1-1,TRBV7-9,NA,TGTGCCAGCAGCTTGCCTCTGGAGCCCGCTGAAGCTTTCTTT,CASSLPLEPAEAFF
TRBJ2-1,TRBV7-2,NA,TGTGCCAGCAGCTTAGACTCCTCTTCATACAATGAGCAGTTCTTC,CASSLDSSSYNEQFF
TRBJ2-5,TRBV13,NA,TGTGCCAGCAGCTGGGGCCCGGTAGGAGAGACCCAGTACTTC,CASSWGPVGETQYF
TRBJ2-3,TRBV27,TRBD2,TGTGCCAGCAGTTCCGTATCCCCGGGACTAGCGGGAGGGCGGAGGTATTTT,CASSSVSPGLAGGRRYF
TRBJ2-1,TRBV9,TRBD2,TGTGCCAGCAGCGCCCGACTAGCGGGATACAATGAGCAGTTCTTC,CASSARLAGYNEQFF